These 18 T cell receptor beta chains were sequenced from one sample in a study of CXCR3-negative and CXCR3-positive naive CD8 T cells (dated by TCRdb to the late 2010s). Instrument used: NextSeq 550. The Human TCR Profiling Kit (MiLaboratory) was used to make UMI-labeled 5' RACE TRB cDNA libraries. TCRdb reprocessed the public reads and reports one entry per CDR3 protein sequence, without DNA. The table kept for this sample lists roughly 8,000 distinct CDR3 sequences. The ten largest clones take up around 2.5% of the sample. The sample was naive CXCR3- CD8+ T cells from blood. Sample cell subset or site, as interpreted from the label and publication: CD45RO-CCR7+CD27+CD95- naive CD8+ T cells lacking CXCR3 (TNR3-). These receptors were collected from a human donor in good health. Some clones in this sample may be carry-over from other donors' samples.

The chain employs TRBV10-3 and TRBJ1-5. From germline, CDR1 is ENHRY and CDR2 SYGVKD. The CDR3 is 14 amino acids. CDR3: CAISESTGNQPQHF.

J is TRBJ2-7 and V is TRBV29-1. CDR1 SQVTM and CDR2 ANQGSEA come from the germline V gene. This CDR3 is built from 12 residues. This CDR3 is CSVGREVYEQYF.

This clonotype is deemed medium-sized by its frequency. This chain joins TRBV4-3 and TRBJ2-3; TCRdb reports TRBD2, a call that lacks DNA to check it against. Per the germline V gene, CDR1 is LGHNA and CDR2 is YSLEER. The CDR3 consists of 17 residues. CDR3 region: CASSQVEDLLRPDTQYF.

J is TRBJ2-5 and V is TRBV5-1. This CDR3 region has 13 residues. Per the germline V gene, CDR1 is SGHRS and CDR2 is YFSETQ. The CDR3 spells CASSPSSRETQYF.

This rearrangement joins TRBV6-5 to TRBJ2-5; the D call of TRBD1 rests on TCRdb alone, since no DNA is present to check it. The CDR3 covers 16 residues. Germline lookup yields CDR1 MNHEY and CDR2 SVGAGI. The CDR3: CASSYPGAGGGETQYF.

This chain joins TRBV27 and TRBJ1-6; without DNA, the TCRdb call of TRBD1 cannot be checked. This CDR3 is 14 amino acids long. Germline CDR1 and CDR2: MNHEY and SMNVEV (reference sequence). The CDR3 region is CASSLISQGRILHF.

The V and J genes are TRBV2 and TRBJ2-5; the TRBD1 assignment by TCRdb is unverifiable without DNA. The CDR3 has 15 amino acids. Germline-derived CDR1 and CDR2 are SNHLY and FYNNEI. CDR3 amino acids: CASRGTISDWETQYF. Looking up the rest from reference TRBV2 and TRBJ2-5 gives the full variable domain: EPEVTQTPSHQVTQMGQEVILRCVPISNHLYFYWYRQILGQKVEFLVSFYNNEISEKSEIFDDQFSVERPDGSNFTLKIRSTKLEDSAMYFCASRGTISDWETQYFGPGTRLLVL.

By frequency, this clonotype is medium-sized (0.01 to 0.1%). The V call is TRBV28, the J call TRBJ2-7; TCRdb's D call of TRBD2 is untestable without DNA. The germline CDR1 and CDR2 sequences are MDHEN and SYDVKM. The CDR3 is 15 residues long. This chain's CDR3 is CASRGLGAGVGEQYF.

The V gene is TRBV29-1, the J gene TRBJ2-7. This CDR3 spans 13 amino acids. Germline CDR1 SQVTM, CDR2 ANQGSEA. CDR3 residues: CSVEEEPWNEQYF.

This clonotype is medium-sized by frequency. The gene calls are TRBV11-2 and TRBJ2-2; the D call from TCRdb, TRBD2, cannot be confirmed without DNA. This CDR3 is built from 17 residues. CDR1 SGHAT and CDR2 FQNNGV come from the germline V gene. The CDR3 is CASSLTKAGLDTGELFF.

CDR3 in amino acids: CSADARRLDSYEQYF. V and J are TRBV20-1 and TRBJ2-7; there is no DNA to check the TCRdb D call of TRBD1. This CDR3 has 15 residues. From germline, CDR1 is DFQATT and CDR2 SNEGSKA (reference sequence).

According to its frequency, this clonotype is medium-sized. The rearrangement joins TRBV29-1 to TRBJ2-2; the TRBD1 assignment by TCRdb is unverifiable without DNA. The CDR3 has 13 residues. The germline V gene has CDR1 SQVTM and CDR2 ANQGSEA. The CDR3 region is CSAGTDNTGELFF.

The chain uses TRBV24-1 and TRBJ2-6; TCRdb calls TRBD1, which cannot be checked without DNA. The CDR3 loop spans 19 amino acids. Per germline, CDR1 KGHDR and CDR2 SFDVKD. CDR3 in amino acids: CATSDPGTGAPSGANVLTF.

The chain couples TRBV19 to TRBJ2-3; TCRdb reports TRBD2, a call that lacks DNA to check it against. CDR1 is LNHDA, CDR2 SQIVND, per germline (reference sequence). The CDR3 extends over 17 amino acids. CDR3 protein: CASNPTLGTSDTDTQYF.

This clonotype shows up as medium-sized by frequency. The chain uses TRBV10-3 and TRBJ2-3; TCRdb proposes TRBD2, but this gene call is untestable without DNA. Looked up from germline, CDR1 is ENHRY and CDR2 is SYGVKD. The CDR3 has 16 residues. The CDR3 is CAISDWREMGEDTQYF.

The V call is TRBV19, the J call TRBJ2-7. Germline CDR1 and CDR2: LNHDA and SQIVND (reference sequence). CDR3 size: 15 residues. The CDR3 here is CASSIGVLGPYEQYF.

The gene calls are TRBV5-1 and TRBJ2-5; TCRdb designates TRBD1, a call that cannot be tested without DNA. The CDR3 has 15 residues. The V gene's germline CDR1 is SGHRS and CDR2 YFSETQ. CDR3 residues: CASSLEGGSQETQYF. The full variable domain, with the rest looked up from reference TRBV5-1 and TRBJ2-5, is KAGVTQTPRYLIKTRGQQVTLSCSPISGHRSVSWYQQTPGQGLQFLFEYFSETQRNKGNFPGRFSGRQFSNSRSEMNVSTLELGDSALYLCASSLEGGSQETQYFGPGTRLLVL.

The chain employs TRBV5-5 and TRBJ2-2; TCRdb's D call of TRBD2 is untestable without DNA. There are 14 residues in the CDR3. CDR1 is SGHKS, CDR2 YYEKEE, per germline (reference sequence). CDR3 amino acids: CASTLPAGAGELFF.